This T cell receptor (beta chain) is from a study of blood T cell repertoires in COVID-19. The germline V and J ends were trimmed by 6 bases and 6 bases, with 10 bases remaining between them. This CDR3 region has 12 residues. The germline CDR1 and CDR2 sequences are SGDLS and YYNGEE. The assay was immunoSEQ multiplex PCR, and TCRdb's table has in-frame clones only and misses some. The data contain more than 300,000 clones, 90% to 95% of them singletons. The genes are TRBV9 and TRBJ1-5; D is possibly TRBD1 (6 bases). The sample consisted of PBMCs or T cells enriched from blood (not recorded which). The clonotype was recovered from a woman aged 30 to 39 who had been exposed to COVID-19. The CDR3 DNA reads TGTGCCAGCACAGGGGCGGGTCAGCCCCAGCATTTT. It is translated as CASTGAGQPQHF.